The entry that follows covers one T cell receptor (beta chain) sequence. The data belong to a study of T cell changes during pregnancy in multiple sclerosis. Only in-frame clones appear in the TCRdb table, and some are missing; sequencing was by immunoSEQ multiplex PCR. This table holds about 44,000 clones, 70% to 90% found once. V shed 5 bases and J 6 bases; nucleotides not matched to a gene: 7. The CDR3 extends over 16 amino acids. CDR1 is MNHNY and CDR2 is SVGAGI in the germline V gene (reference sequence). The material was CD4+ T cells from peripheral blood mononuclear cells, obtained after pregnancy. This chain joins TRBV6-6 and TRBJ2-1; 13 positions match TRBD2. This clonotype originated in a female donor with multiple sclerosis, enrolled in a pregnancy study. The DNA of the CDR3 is TGTGCCAGCAGTCGCACTAGCGGGAGGGCCGGCAATGAGCAGTTCTTC. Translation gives CASSRTSGRAGNEQFF.